This note documents a single T cell receptor (beta chain) sequence. Its target is unknown. Repertoires were generated with immunoSEQ multiplex PCR, while TCRdb's copy carries only in-frame clones and drops some. The table lists 200,000 to 300,000 clones, 90% of them singletons. Trimming stripped 4 bases from V and 1 base from J, with 8 bases between. The CDR3 runs to 14 residues. From germline, CDR1 is SEHNR and CDR2 FQNEAQ (reference sequence). This record comes from a study of cytomegalovirus exposure and HLA in healthy donors. Study summary: A subsequent analysis stated that the 90 to 150 validation repertoires were run on the same platform as the 600 to 750 first-cohort repertoires. Regarding the study as a whole: Using the classifier, cytomegalovirus status was reportedly diagnosed with high specificity and sensitivity. Rarity characterized most TCR sequences, yet some public TCRs appeared in many donors.

The donors were part of the validation cohort of over a hundred subjects. That cohort was separate from the first cohort, which comprised some 670 subjects. The sequenced sample was PBMCs. V gene TRBV7-9 combines with J gene TRBJ2-4; D not certain. This clonotype originated in a woman aged 30 to 39 in good health and CMV-seronegative. CDR3 residues: CASSSSLAKNIQYF. The CDR3 coding sequence is TGTGCCAGCAGCTCGAGTTTGGCCAAAAACATTCAGTACTTC.